This T cell receptor beta chain is from a study of T-cell memory formation after mild COVID-19. Points from the study as a whole: Pre-infection memory showed some responding clones, and this suggested that cross-reactive memory joined.

The CDR3 is made up of 15 amino acids. The germline V gene encodes CDR1 MNHEY and CDR2 SVGAGI. With 5 bases removed from V and 0 bases from J, the gap between germline ends came to 13 bases. 5'RACE primed at constant segments yielded TCR alpha and TCR beta cDNA libraries bearing sample barcodes and UMIs. A single record per CDR3 protein comes from TCRdb applying MiXCR to the 5' RACE reads. The sample contains a few hundred thousand distinct CDR3 sequences, about a sixth of which appear only once. This clonotype was counted a few times. As yet, its antigen is unknown. The TCR was taken from a man between 18 and 35 years old who had mild COVID-19 (a few samples of this study predate the infection). Cell type and time point are not known. Sequencing used PBMCs or a T cell subset sorted from them (not recorded which). J is TRBJ1-1 and V is TRBV6-5, with D uncertain. This chain's CDR3 is CASSPQQSMNTEAFF. The CDR3 DNA follows: TGTGCCAGCAGTCCCCAACAGAGCATGAACACTGAAGCTTTCTTT.